Listed below are T cell receptor beta chains from one sample, sequenced in a study of CD8+ T cells in alopecia areata. Produced via immunoSEQ multiplex PCR; TCRdb's table is partial and in-frame only. Here the sample spans about 120,000 clones, around 49% being singletons. Sequencing used CD8+ T cells sorted from blood, obtained at week 0. Receptors were obtained from a human donor with alopecia areata. Each CDR3 is given with its conserved first and last residue. D genes are given only for firm matches. The size field is filled for only some rows; it gives once, few, many or a size class.

cdr3_nt: TGTGCCAGCAGTTCTCATCGGGGGGTCCTAGGGGAGCAGTTCTTC; cdr3_aa: CASSSHRGVLGEQFF; v_call: TRBV14; d_call: TRBD2; clone_size: few; j_call: TRBJ2-1
cdr3_nt: TGTGCCTGGAGTTTCACTAGCGGGGCAGCAGATACGCAGTATTTT; cdr3_aa: CAWSFTSGAADTQYF; v_call: TRBV30; d_call: TRBD2; clone_size: NA; j_call: TRBJ2-3
cdr3_nt: TGTGCCAGCGGATACCTCAAAAACATTCAGTACTTC; cdr3_aa: CASGYLKNIQYF; v_call: TRBV27; d_call: NA; clone_size: NA; j_call: TRBJ2-4
cdr3_nt: TGTGCCAGCGGGGAGGGAGCGAACACCGGGGAGCTGTTTTTT; cdr3_aa: CASGEGANTGELFF; v_call: TRBV2; d_call: TRBD2; clone_size: few; j_call: TRBJ2-2
cdr3_nt: TGTGCCAGCAGTGGGACGAACACTGAAGCTTTCTTT; cdr3_aa: CASSGTNTEAFF; v_call: TRBV6-6; d_call: NA; clone_size: few; j_call: TRBJ1-1
cdr3_nt: TGTGCCAGCAGTGGGGAATGGGAGACCCAGTACTTC; cdr3_aa: CASSGEWETQYF; v_call: TRBV25-1; d_call: NA; clone_size: few; j_call: TRBJ2-5
cdr3_nt: TGTGCCAGCAGCTCGGGGGACGGGGGCGGTTCACCCCTCCACTTT; cdr3_aa: CASSSGDGGGSPLHF; v_call: TRBV5-5; d_call: NA; clone_size: NA; j_call: TRBJ1-6
cdr3_nt: TGTGCCAGCACCCCCCTTCCCGGGACAGGGGGCGAGCAGTACTTC; cdr3_aa: CASTPLPGTGGEQYF; v_call: TRBV6-5; d_call: TRBD1; clone_size: NA; j_call: TRBJ2-7
cdr3_nt: TGTGCCAGCAGTTATCGCGGGGGGCATTACGAGCAGTACTTC; cdr3_aa: CASSYRGGHYEQYF; v_call: TRBV6-5; d_call: TRBD2; clone_size: NA; j_call: TRBJ2-7
cdr3_nt: TGTGCCAGCAGTGAAAGCCCTGGGCAGTACTTC; cdr3_aa: CASSESPGQYF; v_call: TRBV2; d_call: NA; clone_size: NA; j_call: TRBJ2-7
cdr3_nt: TGTGCCAGCAGTAGCTACTGGGACTCCGGGGAGCTGTTTTTT; cdr3_aa: CASSSYWDSGELFF; v_call: TRBV27; d_call: NA; clone_size: NA; j_call: TRBJ2-2
cdr3_nt: TGCAGCGTTGAAGTTGCAGATACGAGGGGATATGGCTACACCTTC; cdr3_aa: CSVEVADTRGYGYTF; v_call: TRBV29-1; d_call: NA; clone_size: NA; j_call: TRBJ1-2
cdr3_nt: TGTGCCAGCAGCTTCGCCGGAGGTGGCTACACCTTC; cdr3_aa: CASSFAGGGYTF; v_call: TRBV5-4; d_call: NA; clone_size: NA; j_call: TRBJ1-2
cdr3_nt: TGTGCCAGCAGCTCCACAGATACGCAGTATTTT; cdr3_aa: CASSSTDTQYF; v_call: TRBV7-8; d_call: NA; clone_size: few; j_call: TRBJ2-3
cdr3_nt: TGCAGCGTAGCAACGCGGAACACTGAAGCTTTCTTT; cdr3_aa: CSVATRNTEAFF; v_call: TRBV29-1; d_call: NA; clone_size: NA; j_call: TRBJ1-1
cdr3_nt: TGCAGCGTTGAAGATCGAGGGGGCGCGGAGACCCAGTACTTC; cdr3_aa: CSVEDRGGAETQYF; v_call: TRBV29-1; d_call: TRBD1; clone_size: few; j_call: TRBJ2-5
cdr3_nt: TGTGCCAGCAGCAGTCCCAATGAGCAGTTCTTC; cdr3_aa: CASSSPNEQFF; v_call: TRBV11-2; d_call: NA; clone_size: few; j_call: TRBJ2-1
cdr3_nt: TGTGCCAGCAGTGAAGACGCCTCTGGGGCCAACGTCCTGACTTTC; cdr3_aa: CASSEDASGANVLTF; v_call: TRBV6-1; d_call: NA; clone_size: NA; j_call: TRBJ2-6
cdr3_nt: TGCAGCGTTGAAGTGACAGACTACGAGCAGTACTTC; cdr3_aa: CSVEVTDYEQYF; v_call: TRBV29-1; d_call: NA; clone_size: NA; j_call: TRBJ2-7
cdr3_nt: TGTGCCAGCAGCAACGGACAGGGAGAAGGGGGCCATGAGCAGTTCTTC; cdr3_aa: CASSNGQGEGGHEQFF; v_call: TRBV5-6; d_call: TRBD1; clone_size: NA; j_call: TRBJ2-1
cdr3_nt: TGTGCCAGCAGCTTAGGGGAGGCGGCTGAAGCTTTCTTT; cdr3_aa: CASSLGEAAEAFF; v_call: TRBV13; d_call: NA; clone_size: NA; j_call: TRBJ1-1
cdr3_nt: TGTGCCTGGAGTCCCGGGGCCTATATCGAGCAGTACTTC; cdr3_aa: CAWSPGAYIEQYF; v_call: TRBV30; d_call: NA; clone_size: NA; j_call: TRBJ2-7
cdr3_nt: TGTGCCAGCAGCTTGGGGCTCAGCCCCTACGAGCAGTACTTC; cdr3_aa: CASSLGLSPYEQYF; v_call: TRBV7-9; d_call: NA; clone_size: NA; j_call: TRBJ2-7
cdr3_nt: TGTGCCAGCAGCGGTCCACAGGGGCTGGACACTGAAGCTTTCTTT; cdr3_aa: CASSGPQGLDTEAFF; v_call: TRBV13; d_call: TRBD1; clone_size: NA; j_call: TRBJ1-1
cdr3_nt: TGTGCCAGCAGCTCCTGGGATAACAGCAATTCACCCCTCCACTTT; cdr3_aa: CASSSWDNSNSPLHF; v_call: TRBV13; d_call: NA; clone_size: NA; j_call: TRBJ1-6
cdr3_nt: TGCGCCAGCAGCACCGGGTTTCCCTCGGGGTTGAACACTGAAGCTTTCTTT; cdr3_aa: CASSTGFPSGLNTEAFF; v_call: TRBV5-1; d_call: NA; clone_size: NA; j_call: TRBJ1-1
cdr3_nt: TGTGCCAGCACCCCTAACAGGGGAGAGACCCAGTACTTC; cdr3_aa: CASTPNRGETQYF; v_call: TRBV5-4; d_call: TRBD1; clone_size: NA; j_call: TRBJ2-5
cdr3_nt: TGTGCCAGCAGCCCGGGAGGACAGGGTCTCTACGAGCAGTACTTC; cdr3_aa: CASSPGGQGLYEQYF; v_call: TRBV7-9; d_call: NA; clone_size: NA; j_call: TRBJ2-7
cdr3_nt: TGTGCCAGCAGCGCTAGGCTTATCGGAAACACCATATATTTT; cdr3_aa: CASSARLIGNTIYF; v_call: TRBV9; d_call: NA; clone_size: few; j_call: TRBJ1-3
cdr3_nt: TGCAGCGTTGACAGACATACTGAAGCTTTCTTT; cdr3_aa: CSVDRHTEAFF; v_call: TRBV29-1; d_call: NA; clone_size: NA; j_call: TRBJ1-1
cdr3_nt: TGTGCCAGCAGCGCAAATAGGGGGAGCTCCTACAATGAGCAGTTCTTC; cdr3_aa: CASSANRGSSYNEQFF; v_call: TRBV9; d_call: NA; clone_size: NA; j_call: TRBJ2-1
cdr3_nt: TGCAGCGTTGAAGTTGGGACAGGGCATGGTTACGAGCAGTACTTC; cdr3_aa: CSVEVGTGHGYEQYF; v_call: TRBV29-1; d_call: TRBD1; clone_size: few; j_call: TRBJ2-7
cdr3_nt: TGTGCCAGCAGTTACACGGGGGGGAGGTCCACCGGGGAGCTGTTTTTT; cdr3_aa: CASSYTGGRSTGELFF; v_call: TRBV6-5; d_call: TRBD2; clone_size: NA; j_call: TRBJ2-2
cdr3_nt: TGTGCCATCAGTGGGGCTACTTTCATGAACACTGAAGCTTTCTTT; cdr3_aa: CAISGATFMNTEAFF; v_call: TRBV10-3; d_call: NA; clone_size: NA; j_call: TRBJ1-1
cdr3_nt: TGTGCCACCAGCAGTACCGGGACTGCTCACTACGAGCAGTACTTC; cdr3_aa: CATSSTGTAHYEQYF; v_call: TRBV15; d_call: NA; clone_size: NA; j_call: TRBJ2-7
cdr3_nt: TGTGCCAGCAGCGTAGCGACTAGCGGGGGGACAGATACGCAGTATTTT; cdr3_aa: CASSVATSGGTDTQYF; v_call: TRBV9; d_call: TRBD2; clone_size: NA; j_call: TRBJ2-3
cdr3_nt: TGTGCCAGCAGTTATGGGGAATCTAGCACAGATACGCAGTATTTT; cdr3_aa: CASSYGESSTDTQYF; v_call: TRBV6-5; d_call: NA; clone_size: NA; j_call: TRBJ2-3
cdr3_nt: TGTGCCAGCAGCACCTACGAGCAGTACTTC; cdr3_aa: CASSTYEQYF; v_call: TRBV6-6; d_call: NA; clone_size: NA; j_call: TRBJ2-7
cdr3_nt: TGCGCCAGCAGCCAAGTCGCAGCGGCCCCTCATAGAGATACGCAGTATTTT; cdr3_aa: CASSQVAAAPHRDTQYF; v_call: TRBV4-1; d_call: NA; clone_size: many; j_call: TRBJ2-3
cdr3_nt: TGTGCCAGCAGTGACCGCGGGAGCCGCACAGATACGCAGTATTTT; cdr3_aa: CASSDRGSRTDTQYF; v_call: TRBV6-1; d_call: TRBD2; clone_size: NA; j_call: TRBJ2-3
cdr3_nt: TGTGCCAGCAGTGATGGGAACACCGGGGAGCTGTTTTTT; cdr3_aa: CASSDGNTGELFF; v_call: TRBV6-4; d_call: NA; clone_size: many; j_call: TRBJ2-2
cdr3_nt: TGTGCCAGCAGTGAAATGACCGGGGAGCTGTTTTTT; cdr3_aa: CASSEMTGELFF; v_call: TRBV2; d_call: NA; clone_size: few; j_call: TRBJ2-2
cdr3_nt: TGTGCCAGCAGTGAAGAGACAGTGGACACAGATACGCAGTATTTT; cdr3_aa: CASSEETVDTDTQYF; v_call: TRBV2; d_call: NA; clone_size: NA; j_call: TRBJ2-3
cdr3_nt: TGCAGCGTTGAAGGTACGACAGGGGAGTTTGGCTACGAGCAGTACTTC; cdr3_aa: CSVEGTTGEFGYEQYF; v_call: TRBV29-1; d_call: TRBD1; clone_size: NA; j_call: TRBJ2-7
cdr3_nt: TGCGCCAGCAGCCAAGACAGGGAGGAGACCCAGTACTTC; cdr3_aa: CASSQDREETQYF; v_call: TRBV4-1; d_call: NA; clone_size: NA; j_call: TRBJ2-5
cdr3_nt: TGTGCCAGCGGAGAGGAGACCCAGTACTTC; cdr3_aa: CASGEETQYF; v_call: TRBV7-9; d_call: NA; clone_size: few; j_call: TRBJ2-5
cdr3_nt: TGTGCCAGCAGCTGGGATCGAGACCCCACACCGGACTTAGAGCAGTACTTC; cdr3_aa: CASSWDRDPTPDLEQYF; v_call: TRBV5-4; d_call: NA; clone_size: NA; j_call: TRBJ2-7
cdr3_nt: TGTGCCAGCAGCCCCCCCCTCGGCGGGACAGGGGGAACCAATGAAAAACTGTTTTTT; cdr3_aa: CASSPPLGGTGGTNEKLFF; v_call: TRBV7-9; d_call: TRBD1; clone_size: NA; j_call: TRBJ1-4
cdr3_nt: TGTGCCAGCAGCTTAGATCTTTATGGAGGAAACACTGAAGCTTTCTTT; cdr3_aa: CASSLDLYGGNTEAFF; v_call: TRBV11-1; d_call: NA; clone_size: NA; j_call: TRBJ1-1
cdr3_nt: TGTGCCTGGATTTACCGGGACTATCCCTACAATGAGCAGTTCTTC; cdr3_aa: CAWIYRDYPYNEQFF; v_call: TRBV30; d_call: TRBD2; clone_size: NA; j_call: TRBJ2-1
cdr3_nt: TGTGCCAGCAGCGGGGGGGGCACCTTACGAGAGACCCAGTACTTC; cdr3_aa: CASSGGGTLRETQYF; v_call: TRBV11-2; d_call: NA; clone_size: NA; j_call: TRBJ2-5
cdr3_nt: TGCGCCAGCAGCCAAGATCCAGAGTCACCCCTCCACTTT; cdr3_aa: CASSQDPESPLHF; v_call: TRBV4-1; d_call: NA; clone_size: NA; j_call: TRBJ1-6
cdr3_nt: TGTGCCAGCAAACCGGACACTACCACAGATACGCAGTATTTT; cdr3_aa: CASKPDTTTDTQYF; v_call: TRBV6-5; d_call: NA; clone_size: few; j_call: TRBJ2-3
cdr3_nt: TGTGCCAGCAGTCAGGCCCTTTTTAATGAGCAGTTCTTC; cdr3_aa: CASSQALFNEQFF; v_call: TRBV28; d_call: NA; clone_size: NA; j_call: TRBJ2-1
cdr3_nt: TGCAGCGTTGTCCCGGACCTGGGAGGCTACACCTTC; cdr3_aa: CSVVPDLGGYTF; v_call: TRBV29-1; d_call: NA; clone_size: NA; j_call: TRBJ1-2